A single sample gave rise to the 10 T cell receptor beta chains below, sequenced in a study of CD8 T cells in Susac syndrome. cDNA came from about 0.5 to 1 ug RNA primed by random hexamers. TCRdb analysed the immunoSEQ multiplex PCR reads with MiXCR anew, one entry per CDR3 protein. The data hold about 210,000 distinct CDR3 sequences, with approximately 94% observed a single time. The specimen was CD4+ T cells from PBMCs. These receptors originate from a human donor with Susac syndrome.

This clonotype was seen once. V gene TRBV20-1 combines with J gene TRBJ2-7; D not certain. The CDR3 loop spans 16 amino acids. From germline, CDR1 is DFQATT and CDR2 SNEGSKA (reference sequence). Trimming took 6 bases from V and 7 from J, leaving 28 bases between them. The CDR3 spells CSATTPGPPLIKEQYF. For the CDR3, the DNA is TGCAGTGCAACCACCCCGGGTCCACCTCTTATTAAGGAGCAGTACTTC.

The V gene is TRBV6-5, the J gene TRBJ1-2, with D maybe TRBD1 (5 bases). V was shortened by 4 bases and J by 8 bases, with 8 bases between the two germline ends. The CDR3 loop spans 11 amino acids. Per germline, CDR1 MNHEY and CDR2 SVGAGI. In DNA, the CDR3 is TGTGCCAGCAGTTCCAGGGTAGGCTACACCTTC. It codes for CASSSRVGYTF.

The rearrangement joins TRBV7-2 to TRBJ1-2, with D unresolved. The CDR3 has 14 amino acids. CDR1 is SGHTA, CDR2 FQGNSA, per germline. Trimming removed 5 bases from V and 3 bases from J, with 13 bases in between. The CDR3 DNA is TGTGCCAGCAGCCCAGCGGGAAGCGACTATGGCTACACCTTC. Translating it yields CASSPAGSDYGYTF.

The rearrangement links TRBV18 to TRBJ1-1, with D possibly being TRBD1 (6 bases). The CDR3 covers 14 residues. CDR1 and CDR2 (germline): KGHSH, LQKENI. The V end lost 3 bases, the J end lost 1 base, and 9 bases lay between the germline ends. DNA of the CDR3: TGTGCCAGCTCACCCGAGGGGGGGAACACTGAAGCTTTCTTT. As protein: CASSPEGGNTEAFF.

V gene TRBV25-1 combines with J gene TRBJ1-6, with D maybe TRBD1 (5 bases). There are 13 residues in the CDR3. The V gene's germline CDR1 is MGHDK and CDR2 SYGVNS. V lost 1 base to trimming and J lost 16 bases, with 14 bases between them. The DNA of the CDR3 is TGTGCCAGCAGTGAATCGGCGAGCCAGGGACTCCACTTT. Translating it yields CASSESASQGLHF.

This clonotype was recorded once. The chain combines TRBV2 with TRBJ2-3; 12 bases are shared with TRBD1. The germline V gene encodes CDR1 SNHLY and CDR2 FYNNEI. V dropped 4 bases and J dropped 4; count of bases not matched to a gene: 3. The CDR3 runs 15 residues. The CDR3: CASSVGQGASDTQYF. The CDR3 region has the DNA TGTGCCAGCAGTGTGGGACAGGGGGCGTCAGATACGCAGTATTTT.

This clonotype has just a few counts. V and J are TRBV7-3 and TRBJ1-4; D is undetermined. Germline V gene sequence: CDR1 SGHTA, CDR2 FQGTGA. V was shortened by 5 bases and J by 3 bases, with 13 bases between the two germline ends. The CDR3 consists of 15 residues. The CDR3 protein is CASSLRAGPNEKLFF. For the CDR3, the DNA is TGTGCCAGCAGCCTAAGGGCAGGTCCTAATGAAAAACTGTTTTTT. The whole variable domain, remainder taken from reference TRBV7-3 and TRBJ1-4, is GAGVSQTPSNKVTEKGKYVELRCDPISGHTALYWYRQSLGQGPEFLIYFQGTGAADDSGLPNDRFFAVRPEGSVSTLKIQRTERGDSAVYLCASSLRAGPNEKLFFGSGTQLSVL.

The chain has TRBV9 and TRBJ2-2; perhaps TRBD1 as D (5 bases). Trimming shortened V by 3 bases and J by 2 bases, and 11 bases separated the two germline ends. This CDR3 comprises 15 residues. CDR1 SGDLS and CDR2 YYNGEE come from the germline V gene. CDR3 DNA sequence: TGTGCCAGCAGCGGGACGGACATTAACACCGGGGAGCTGTTTTTT. It codes for CASSGTDINTGELFF.

This chain links TRBV29-1 with TRBJ1-1; no clear D gene. With 0 bases removed from V and 5 bases from J, the gap between germline ends came to 22 bases. This CDR3 has 17 amino acids. Germline V CDR1 and CDR2: SQVTM, ANQGSEA. CDR3 residues: CSVEDWATAKRDTEAFF. DNA of the CDR3: TGCAGCGTTGAAGATTGGGCTACAGCGAAACGTGATACTGAAGCTTTCTTT.

The rearrangement joins TRBV20-1 to TRBJ1-5, with D tentatively TRBD1 (5 bases). Trimming stripped 5 bases from V and 7 bases from J, with 18 bases between. This CDR3 is built from 14 residues. The V gene's germline CDR1 is DFQATT and CDR2 SNEGSKA (reference sequence). The CDR3 loop reads CSALEGQGNQPQHF. In DNA form, the CDR3 reads TGCAGTGCTCTAGAGGGCCAGGGAAACCAGCCCCAGCATTTT.